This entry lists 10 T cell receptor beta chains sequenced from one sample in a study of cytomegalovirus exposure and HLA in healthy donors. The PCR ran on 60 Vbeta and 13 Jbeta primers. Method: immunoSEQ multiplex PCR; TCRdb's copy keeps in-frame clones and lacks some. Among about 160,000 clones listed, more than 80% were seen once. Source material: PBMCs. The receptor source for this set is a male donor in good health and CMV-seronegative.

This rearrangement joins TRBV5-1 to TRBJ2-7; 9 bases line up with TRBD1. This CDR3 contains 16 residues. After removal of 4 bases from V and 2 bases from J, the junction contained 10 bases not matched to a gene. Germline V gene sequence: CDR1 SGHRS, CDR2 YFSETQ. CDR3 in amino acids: CASSDPGQGFAYEQYF. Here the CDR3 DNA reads TGCGCCAGCAGCGACCCGGGACAGGGATTTGCCTACGAGCAGTACTTC.

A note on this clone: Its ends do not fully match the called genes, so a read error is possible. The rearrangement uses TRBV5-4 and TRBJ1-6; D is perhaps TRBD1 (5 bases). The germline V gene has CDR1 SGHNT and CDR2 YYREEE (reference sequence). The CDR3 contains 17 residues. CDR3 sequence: CASSQVGAGFYNSPLHF. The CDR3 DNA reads TGCGCCAGCAGCCAAGTCGGCGCAGGGTTCTATAATTCACCCCTCCACTTT.

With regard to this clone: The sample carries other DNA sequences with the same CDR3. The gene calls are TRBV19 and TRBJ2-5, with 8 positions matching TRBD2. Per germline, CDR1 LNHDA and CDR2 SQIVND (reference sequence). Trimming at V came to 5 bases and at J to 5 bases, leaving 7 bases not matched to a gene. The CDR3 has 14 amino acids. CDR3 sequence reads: CASSPTSGVETQYF. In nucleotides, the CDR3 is TGTGCCAGTAGTCCAACTAGCGGAGTCGAGACCCAGTACTTC.

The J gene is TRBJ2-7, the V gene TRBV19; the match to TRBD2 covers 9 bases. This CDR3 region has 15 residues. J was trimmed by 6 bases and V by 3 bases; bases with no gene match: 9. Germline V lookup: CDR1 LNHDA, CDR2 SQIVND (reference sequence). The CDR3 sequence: CASSISGREGLEQYF. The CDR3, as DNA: TGTGCCAGTAGTATCTCCGGGCGGGAGGGCCTCGAGCAGTACTTC.

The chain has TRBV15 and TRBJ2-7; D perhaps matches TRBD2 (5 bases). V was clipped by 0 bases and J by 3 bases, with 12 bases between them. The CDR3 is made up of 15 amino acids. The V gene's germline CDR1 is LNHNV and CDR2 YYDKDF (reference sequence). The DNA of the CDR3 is TGTGCCACCAGCAGAGACCCGGGGAACTACTACGAGCAGTACTTC. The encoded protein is CATSRDPGNYYEQYF.

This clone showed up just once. The CDR3 nucleotides are TGTGCCAGCAGTGAATTTGGGCAGCAGTACTTC. Its translation is CASSEFGQQYF. V and J are TRBV6-1 and TRBJ2-7; D unclear. Germline CDR1 reads MNHNS; CDR2 reads SASEGT. Deletions cut 2 bases from V and 8 bases from J, with 7 bases between. This CDR3 is 11 amino acids long.

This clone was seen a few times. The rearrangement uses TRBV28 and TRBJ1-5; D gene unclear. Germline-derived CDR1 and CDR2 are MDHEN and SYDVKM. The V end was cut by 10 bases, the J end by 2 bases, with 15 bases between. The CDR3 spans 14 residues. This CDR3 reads CATGFMAGNQPQHF. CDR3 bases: TGTGCCACCGGGTTTATGGCTGGCAATCAGCCCCAGCATTTT.

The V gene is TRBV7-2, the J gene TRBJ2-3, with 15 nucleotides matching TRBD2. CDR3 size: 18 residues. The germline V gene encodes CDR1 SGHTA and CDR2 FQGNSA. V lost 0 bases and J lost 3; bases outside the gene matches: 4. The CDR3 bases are TGTGCCAGCAGCTTAGCGGGACTAGCGGGGGGTCGGACAGATACGCAGTATTTT. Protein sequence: CASSLAGLAGGRTDTQYF.

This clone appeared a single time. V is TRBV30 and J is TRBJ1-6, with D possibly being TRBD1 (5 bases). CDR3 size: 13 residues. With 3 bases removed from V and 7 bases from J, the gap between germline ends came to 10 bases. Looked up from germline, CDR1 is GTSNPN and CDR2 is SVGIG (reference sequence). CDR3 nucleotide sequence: TGTGCCTGGAGGGACAACGAGAATTCACCCCTCCACTTT. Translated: CAWRDNENSPLHF.

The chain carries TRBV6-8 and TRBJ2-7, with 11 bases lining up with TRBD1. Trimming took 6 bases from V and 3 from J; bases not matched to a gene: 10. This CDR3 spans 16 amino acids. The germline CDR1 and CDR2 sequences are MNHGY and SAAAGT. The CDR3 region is CASSRRGQGGYYEQYF. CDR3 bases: TGTGCCAGCAGCCGCAGGGGACAGGGGGGCTACTACGAGCAGTACTTC.